This TCR beta chain was recovered during a study of human T cells and chemical hapten exposure. Overall study context: Reading of the patch tests, which applied 0.01% DPC to the upper back, occurred at 6 days. From small differences in pooled library volume came most of the variation in per-sample TCR yields.

The CDR3 totals 15 residues. CDR1 and CDR2 (germline): LGHDT, YNNKEL (reference sequence). The germline V and J ends were trimmed by 0 bases and 5 bases, with 12 bases remaining between them. Time point here: patch test 1, 2 weeks after DPC sensitization. Regarding treatment: therapeutic diphenylcyclopropenone sensitization with weekly scalp DPC. The donor pool consisted of alopecia patients aged 18 to 70 years, considered suitable for DPC. MiXCR, applied by TCRdb to the RACE reads, yields one record per CDR3 protein. The sample lists approximately 400,000 distinct CDR3 sequences, roughly 5% occurring once. This clonotype was detected ten times or more.

Sequences were derived from whole blood, sampled in connection with sensitization to the hapten diphenylcyclopropenone (DPC). V is TRBV3-1 and J is TRBJ2-3, with D tentatively TRBD1 (6 bases). The sequence came from a woman aged 45-59 years with alopecia areata. Some clones in this sample may be carry-over from other donors' samples. CDR3: CASSQDSGVGDTQYF. The CDR3 bases are TGTGCCAGCAGCCAAGATTCAGGGGTAGGAGATACGCAGTATTTT.